Shown below are 22 T cell receptor beta chains from a single sample sequenced in a study of high-grade serous ovarian cancer treatment subgroups. This table comes from immunoSEQ multiplex PCR, and its TCRdb copy is limited to in-frame clones, with some not included. The profile shows approximately 15,000 clones, 73% of them singletons. Tumor samples were taken before definitive surgery or chemotherapy. The sequencing sample was made of tumor tissue. The receptors shown here come from a human donor with high-grade serous ovarian cancer.

This sequence joins TRBV19 and TRBJ2-7; D is ambiguous. The CDR3 runs 15 residues. V gave up 5 bases and J gave up 5 bases, with 19 bases separating them. Germline V gives CDR1 LNHDA, CDR2 SQIVND (reference sequence). The CDR3: CASSQRTVDPHEQYF. CDR3 nucleotides: TGTGCCAGTAGTCAGCGAACAGTAGATCCCCACGAGCAGTACTTC.

This clone was recorded only once. The chain is built from TRBV4-2 and TRBJ2-2; D is possibly TRBD2 (5 bases). The V and J ends lost 1 base and 5 bases respectively, with 8 bases between them. Looked up from germline, CDR1 is LGHNA and CDR2 is YNFKEQ. CDR3 length equals 14 residues. CDR3 sequence (DNA): TGTGCCAGCAGCCAAGCTCGGGGAACCGGGGAGCTGTTTTTT. This sequence encodes CASSQARGTGELFF.

The chain employs TRBV14 and TRBJ2-2; D ambiguous. The CDR3 spans 16 residues. Germline CDR1 and CDR2: SGHDN and FVKESK. Trimming pared 4 bases from V and 2 bases from J, leaving 14 bases between. This CDR3 is CASSLLGSPNTGELFF. DNA for the CDR3: TGTGCCAGCAGCCTTCTAGGGTCTCCCAACACCGGGGAGCTGTTTTTT.

The rearrangement uses TRBV6-1 and TRBJ2-5; D might be TRBD2 (6 bases). The V end was cut by 4 bases, the J end by 1 base, with 22 bases between. The V gene's germline CDR1 is MNHNS and CDR2 SASEGT. This CDR3 comprises 18 residues. CDR3 bases: TGTGCCAGCAGTGCCGAAGGGTTTACGGGGGACCTCCAAGAGACCCAGTACTTC. Its translation: CASSAEGFTGDLQETQYF.

The J gene is TRBJ1-4, the V gene TRBV21-1. TRBV21-1 has pseudogene status. This CDR3 has 19 residues. Here the CDR3 reads CASSKNRKTGWVSYEKLFF. CDR3 nucleotides: TGTGCCAGCAGCAAAAATCGGAAGACGGGATGGGTTTCTTATGAAAAACTGTTTTTT.

The J gene is TRBJ2-2, the V gene TRBV2; weak D call: TRBD2 (6 bases). Trimming removed 9 bases from V and 5 bases from J, with 13 bases in between. CDR1 and CDR2 (germline): SNHLY, FYNNEI. The CDR3 is 13 residues long. CDR3 DNA: TGTGCCAGTTCGTGGAGGGAGACCGGGGAGCTGTTTTTT. As protein: CASSWRETGELFF. Based on the CDR3 plus reference TRBV2 and TRBJ2-2, the full variable domain is EPEVTQTPSHQVTQMGQEVILRCVPISNHLYFYWYRQILGQKVEFLVSFYNNEISEKSEIFDDQFSVERPDGSNFTLKIRSTKLEDSAMYFCASSWRETGELFFGEGSRLTVL.

V gene TRBV7-3 combines with J gene TRBJ2-5; D might be TRBD1 or TRBD2, each matching 5 bases. The J call may be in error: the DNA end matches TRBJ2-7 better. This CDR3 is 13 amino acids long. The V gene's germline CDR1 is SGHTA and CDR2 FQGTGA. The CDR3 DNA reads TGTGCCAGCAGCTTATATGGGGCGGGCGAGCAGTACTTC. Translation gives CASSLYGAGEQYF.

The V gene is TRBV29-1, the J gene TRBJ2-5; 9 bases align to TRBD1. The V segment lost 5 bases and the J segment 7 bases; nucleotides outside the gene matches: 11. The CDR3 totals 14 residues. Germline lookup yields CDR1 SQVTM and CDR2 ANQGSEA. CDR3 amino acids: CSVSKGQGFGTQYF. The CDR3 DNA follows: TGCAGCGTTTCTAAGGGACAGGGTTTCGGGACCCAGTACTTC. The whole variable domain, remainder taken from reference TRBV29-1 and TRBJ2-5, is SAVISQKPSRDICQRGTSLTIQCQVDSQVTMMFWYRQQPGQSLTLIATANQGSEATYESGFVIDKFPISRPNLTFSTLTVSNMSPEDSSIYLCSVSKGQGFGTQYFGPGTRLLVL.

This clone has more than one count but fewer than ten. The V call is TRBV14, the J call TRBJ1-2, with TRBD1 matching over 10 bases. Unmatched junction bases numbered 9, after V lost 6 bases and J lost 2 bases. The CDR3 totals 16 residues. The germline gives CDR1 SGHDN, CDR2 FVKESK. CDR3 amino acids: CASRRSGTGANYGYTF. CDR3 nucleotides: TGTGCCAGCAGGCGATCCGGGACAGGGGCGAACTATGGCTACACCTTC.

The chain links TRBV29-1 to TRBJ2-5; 7 bases are shared with TRBD2. V trimming: 7 bases; J trimming: 4 bases; junction bases outside the gene matches: 6. The germline CDR1 and CDR2 sequences are SQVTM and ANQGSEA. This CDR3 comprises 12 residues. The CDR3 DNA reads TGCAGCGCAAGACTAGCCGGAGAGACCCAGTACTTC. Its translation is CSARLAGETQYF.

The chain combines TRBV5-1 with TRBJ2-5; TRBD2 is a possible D gene (5 bases). The germline V gene encodes CDR1 SGHRS and CDR2 YFSETQ. The CDR3 loop spans 14 amino acids. V gave up 0 bases and J gave up 2 bases, with 8 bases separating them. The CDR3 DNA sequence: TGCGCCAGCAGCTTGGGGACTCGGCAAGAGACCCAGTACTTC. Encoded protein: CASSLGTRQETQYF.

The chain recombines TRBV6-1 with TRBJ1-4; the D gene is possibly TRBD1 (5 bases). In germline, CDR1 is MNHNS, CDR2 SASEGT. The CDR3 totals 16 residues. V lost 2 bases and J 3 bases, leaving 13 bases between the germline ends. In nucleotides, the CDR3 is TGTGCCAGCAGTGAATCCAACCCGGGACCTAATGAAAAACTGTTTTTT. It yields the protein CASSESNPGPNEKLFF.

J is TRBJ1-2 and V is TRBV7-2, with a weak D call TRBD1 (5 bases). Trimming left V 2 bases short and J 2 bases short, with 15 bases between. Germline loops: CDR1 SGHTA, CDR2 FQGNSA. The CDR3 consists of 16 residues. In nucleotides, the CDR3 is TGTGCCAGCAGCTTATTGTTCGGGGCAGGAAACTATGGCTACACCTTC. Translating gives CASSLLFGAGNYGYTF. The variable domain in full, with the rest retrieved from reference TRBV7-2 and TRBJ1-2, is GAGVSQSPSNKVTEKGKDVELRCDPISGHTALYWYRQSLGQGLEFLIYFQGNSAPDKSGLPSDRFSAERTGGSVSTLTIQRTQQEDSAVYLCASSLLFGAGNYGYTFGSGTRLTVV.

The rearrangement links TRBV11-3 to TRBJ2-7; 9 bases align to TRBD1. The CDR3 is made up of 14 amino acids. V was pared by 6 bases and J by 3 bases, with 6 bases of the junction left unmatched. Per germline, CDR1 SGHNT and CDR2 YENEEA. The CDR3 DNA sequence: TGTGCCAGCAGAGACAGGGGGGCCGACTACGAGCAGTACTTC. Amino acid sequence: CASRDRGADYEQYF.

The chain employs TRBV11-2 and TRBJ2-2; D not certain. The CDR3 is 11 amino acids. Germline lookup yields CDR1 SGHAT and CDR2 FQNNGV. Trimming left V 5 bases short and J 8 bases short, with 6 bases between. For the CDR3, the DNA is TGTGCCAGCAGCCATGGGGGGGAGCTGTTTTTT. It specifies CASSHGGELFF.

The V gene is TRBV7-6, the J gene TRBJ1-1; no clear D. CDR1 SGHVS and CDR2 FNYEAQ come from the germline V gene. The V gene lost 5 bases and the J gene lost 5 bases, with 15 bases spanning the gap. The CDR3 extends over 14 amino acids. The CDR3 DNA follows: TGTGCCAGCAGCATCCCGGGAAGGAGGACTGAAGCTTTCTTT. As protein: CASSIPGRRTEAFF.

This chain uses TRBV5-1 with TRBJ1-4, with D hard to call. The germline V gene encodes CDR1 SGHRS and CDR2 YFSETQ. This CDR3 spans 16 amino acids. V was trimmed by 3 bases and J by 8 bases, leaving 20 bases between them. The CDR3 loop reads CASSSPPGILLEKLFF. In DNA form, the CDR3 reads TGCGCCAGCAGCTCACCACCCGGGATTCTTTTGGAAAAACTGTTTTTT.

In this sample, this clone turned up a few times. The CDR3 sequence is CASTPSGPVGYTF. The CDR3 DNA is TGTGCCAGCACCCCATCCGGGCCGGTTGGCTACACCTTC. This chain links TRBV5-6 with TRBJ1-2; D is undetermined. Between the trimmed V and J ends, which lost 6 bases and 7 bases, there was a span of 16 bases. The CDR3 spans 13 residues. The germline V gene encodes CDR1 SGHDT and CDR2 YYEEEE.

The V call is TRBV4-3, the J call TRBJ1-2; a weak D match, TRBD1 (5 bases). CDR1 and CDR2 (germline): LGHNA, YSLEER. CDR3 length: 15 residues. Between the trimmed V and J ends, which lost 0 bases and 8 bases, there was a span of 16 bases. CDR3 nucleotide sequence: TGCGCCAGCAGCCAAGATGGGGCCAGGGTTGGCGGCTACACCTTC. Translating it yields CASSQDGARVGGYTF.

The chain uses TRBV6-4 and TRBJ1-6; D gene ambiguous. With 0 bases removed from V and 6 bases from J, the gap between germline ends came to 9 bases. CDR1 and CDR2 from the germline V gene are MRHNA and SNTAGT. This CDR3 has 15 residues. This chain's CDR3 is CASSDSTEPNSPLHF. The CDR3 coding sequence is TGTGCCAGCAGTGACTCGACGGAGCCTAATTCACCCCTCCACTTT.

The genes are TRBV4-2 and TRBJ2-2; no firm D call. Germline CDR1 LGHNA, CDR2 YNFKEQ. The length of the CDR3 is 15 residues. The V end was cut by 0 bases, the J end by 1 base, with 6 bases between. The CDR3 DNA reads as TGTGCCAGCAGCCAAGATACCATGAACACCGGGGAGCTGTTTTTT. Its translation is CASSQDTMNTGELFF.

The chain recombines TRBV7-9 with TRBJ1-6; no firm D call. The V and J ends lost 0 bases and 0 bases respectively, with 9 bases between them. This CDR3 has 17 residues. Germline V gene sequence: CDR1 SEHNR, CDR2 FQNEAQ (reference sequence). The CDR3 is CASSLADKSSYNSPLHF. CDR3 in DNA: TGTGCCAGCAGCTTAGCCGACAAGAGCTCCTATAATTCACCCCTCCACTTT.